The clone carrying this TCR beta chain was recorded a few times. Authors' processing steps: By means of reference gene primer amplification, nucleated cell counts were estimated. Generated by immunoSEQ multiplex PCR, the TCRdb table keeps only in-frame clones and is missing some. V and J calls and clone size are as listed in that table; D and trimming were resolved from the DNA. The sample carries 150,000 to 200,000 clones, 70% to 90% recorded once. The sample belongs to a study of blood T cell repertoires in COVID-19. Study in general: COVID-19 samples collected from the United States, Italy and Spain covered acute and convalescent phases. Nucleic acid was either cDNA or gDNA, and it came from T cells, B-cell-depleted T cells, or PBMCs.

Germline V gene sequence: CDR1 MRHNA, CDR2 SNTAGT. Between the trimmed V and J ends, which lost 3 bases and 5 bases, there was a span of 10 bases. This CDR3 has 14 amino acids. The chain couples TRBV6-4 to TRBJ2-2, with D maybe TRBD1 (6 bases). The sequence derives from a human donor with active or convalescent COVID-19. The donor label of this sample is uncertain. Input material: peripheral blood. The CDR3 sequence: CASSEGQLTGELFF. The DNA for the CDR3 is TGTGCCAGCAGTGAAGGACAGTTAACCGGGGAGCTGTTTTTT.